This TCR beta chain was identified during a study of cytomegalovirus exposure and HLA in healthy donors. The CDR3 has 13 amino acids. Per the germline V gene, CDR1 is SGHAT and CDR2 is FQNNGV. V lost 5 bases and J 6 bases, leaving 8 bases between the germline ends. The PCR had 60 Vbeta and 13 Jbeta primers. Assay used: immunoSEQ multiplex PCR; TCRdb lists only in-frame clones, some missing. This sample's table has 100,000 or so clones. Sequencing was carried out using PBMCs. The rearrangement uses TRBV11-2 and TRBJ1-6; D is undetermined. This TCR was sampled from a man in his forties or fifties in good health and CMV-seronegative. The CDR3 here is CASSGVTNSPLHF. The DNA of the CDR3 is TGTGCCAGCAGCGGAGTAACTAATTCACCCCTCCACTTT.